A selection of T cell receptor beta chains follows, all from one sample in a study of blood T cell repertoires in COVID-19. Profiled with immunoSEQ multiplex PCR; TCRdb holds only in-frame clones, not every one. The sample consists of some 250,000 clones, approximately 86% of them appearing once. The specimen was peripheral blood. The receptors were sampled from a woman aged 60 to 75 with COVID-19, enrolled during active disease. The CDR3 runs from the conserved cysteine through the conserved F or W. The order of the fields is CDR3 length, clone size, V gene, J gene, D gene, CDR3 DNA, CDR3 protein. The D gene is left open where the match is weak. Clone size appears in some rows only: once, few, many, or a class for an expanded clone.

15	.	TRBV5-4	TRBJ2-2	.	TGTGCCAGCAGCGGCACAGGGATTGTCACCGGGGAGCTGTTTTTT	CASSGTGIVTGELFF
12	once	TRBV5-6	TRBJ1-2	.	TGTGCCAGCAGCAATTATGGGGCTGGCTACACCTTC	CASSNYGAGYTF
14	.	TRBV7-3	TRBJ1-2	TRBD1	TGTGCCAGCAGCTTCCAAGGGGGCTCAGGGGGCTACACCTTC	CASSFQGGSGGYTF
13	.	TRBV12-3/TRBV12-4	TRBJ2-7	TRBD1	TGTGCCAGCAGCCTACAGGGGCGGTACGAGCAGTACTTC	CASSLQGRYEQYF
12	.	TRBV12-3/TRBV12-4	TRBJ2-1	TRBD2	TGTGCCAGCAGTCCGGGGACTACCCCTCTATTCTTC	CASSPGTTPLFF
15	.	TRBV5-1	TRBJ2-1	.	TGCGCCAGCAGCTCCCGGGACACTGGACGCAATGAGCAGTTCTTC	CASSSRDTGRNEQFF
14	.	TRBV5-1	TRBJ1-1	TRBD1	TGCGCCAGCAGCGAACACAGGGGGAACACTGAAGCTTTCTTT	CASSEHRGNTEAFF
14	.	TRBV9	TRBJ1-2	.	TGTGCCAGCAGCGCCGGACAGAGTAACTATGGCTACACCTTC	CASSAGQSNYGYTF
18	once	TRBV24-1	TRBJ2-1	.	TGTGCCACCAGTGATAAACGCCGACTAGGTCCCACACCGAATGAGCAGTTCTTC	CATSDKRRLGPTPNEQFF
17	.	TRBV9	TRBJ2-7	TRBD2	TGTGCCAGCAGCGCCGGAGAAGCGGGAGGATTCTCCTACGAGCAGTACTTC	CASSAGEAGGFSYEQYF
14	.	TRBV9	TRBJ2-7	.	TGTGCCAGCAGCGTAGGGACAGTTTCCTACGAGCAGTACTTC	CASSVGTVSYEQYF
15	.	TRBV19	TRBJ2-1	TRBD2	TGTGCCAGTAGGGTGGTGGCGGGAGGGCTTGGGGAGCAGTTCTTC	CASRVVAGGLGEQFF
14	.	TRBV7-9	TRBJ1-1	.	TGTGCCAGCAACAGCGGGGTTCAGGCCACTGAAGCTTTCTTT	CASNSGVQATEAFF
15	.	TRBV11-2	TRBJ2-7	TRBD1	TGTGCCAGCAGCTGGACAGGGGCGAGCTCCTACGAGCAGTACTTC	CASSWTGASSYEQYF
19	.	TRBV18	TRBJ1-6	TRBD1	TGTGCCAGCTCACCACGGGGACAGGGTGGTGTAGTCAACAATTCACCCCTCCACTTT	CASSPRGQGGVVNNSPLHF
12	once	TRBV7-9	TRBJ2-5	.	TGTGCCAGCAGCTTAGCTCGGGAGACCCAGTACTTC	CASSLARETQYF
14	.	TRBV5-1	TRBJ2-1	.	TGCGCCAGCAGCTTCTTTAGCTCCTACAATGAGCAGTTCTTC	CASSFFSSYNEQFF
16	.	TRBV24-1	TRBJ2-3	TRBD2	TGTGCCACCAGTGTACCTAGCGGGGGAAGAACAGATACGCAGTATTTT	CATSVPSGGRTDTQYF
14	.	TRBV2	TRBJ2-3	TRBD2	TGTGCCAGCAGTGAATGGGCGGGAGGCGAGACGCAGTATTTT	CASSEWAGGETQYF
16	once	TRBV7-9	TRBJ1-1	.	TGTGCCAGCAGCTTACCTACAGGTGGAATGAACACTGAAGCTTTCTTT	CASSLPTGGMNTEAFF
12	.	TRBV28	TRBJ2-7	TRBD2	TGTGCCTGTACTAGCGGGAGGTACGAGCAGTACTTC	CACTSGRYEQYF
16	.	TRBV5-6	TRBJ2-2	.	TGTGCCAGCAGCCCGTCATTTGACACCCCCACCGGGGAGCTGTTTTTT	CASSPSFDTPTGELFF
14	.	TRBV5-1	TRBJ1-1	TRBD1	TGCGCCAGCAGCGAACAGGGGTCTCGGACTGAAGCTTTCTTT	CASSEQGSRTEAFF
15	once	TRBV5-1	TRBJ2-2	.	TGCGCCAGCAGCCCGTATGCGTCGTACACCGGGGAGCTGTTTTTT	CASSPYASYTGELFF
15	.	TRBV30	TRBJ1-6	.	TGTGCCTGGAGTCGCCCAGGGCCGGGTGCTTCACCCCTCCACTTT	CAWSRPGPGASPLHF
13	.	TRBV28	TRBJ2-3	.	TGTGCCAGCAGTTTTTGGGGCGCAGATACGCAGTATTTT	CASSFWGADTQYF
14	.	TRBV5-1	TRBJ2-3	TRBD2	TGCGCCAGCAGCACTAGCGGGAGGACAGATACGCAGTATTTT	CASSTSGRTDTQYF
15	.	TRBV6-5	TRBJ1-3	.	TGTGCCAGCAGGGCTGACGGAGGCTCTGGAAACACCATATATTTT	CASRADGGSGNTIYF
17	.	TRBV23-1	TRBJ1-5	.	TGCGCCAGCAGTCAATCGCCCCCGGGACGGAGGGATCAGCCCCAGCATTTT	CASSQSPPGRRDQPQHF
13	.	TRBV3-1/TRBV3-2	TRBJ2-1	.	TGTGCCAGCAGCCAAGATCGGGTCAACACACAGTTCTTC	CASSQDRVNTQFF
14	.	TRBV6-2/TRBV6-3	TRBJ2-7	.	TGTGCCAGCAGTTACTGGGGCGGGACCAACGAGCAGTACTTC	CASSYWGGTNEQYF
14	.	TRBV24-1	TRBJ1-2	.	TGTGCCACCAGTGATGCGACAGGAGCATATGGCTACACCTTC	CATSDATGAYGYTF
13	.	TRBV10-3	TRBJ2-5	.	TGTGCCATCAGGGGGGACTCCGGGGAGACCCAGTACTTC	CAIRGDSGETQYF
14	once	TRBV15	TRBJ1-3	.	TGTGCCACCAGCGACGGGAGCTCTGGAAACACCATATATTTT	CATSDGSSGNTIYF
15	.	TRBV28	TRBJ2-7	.	TGTGCCAGCAAAATTACAGGGCCATCCTCCTACGAGCAGTACTTC	CASKITGPSSYEQYF
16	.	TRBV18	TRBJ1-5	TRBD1	TGTGCCAGCTCACCGGGACAGGGGGCGAGCAATCAGCCCCAGCATTTT	CASSPGQGASNQPQHF
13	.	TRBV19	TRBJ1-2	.	TGTGCCAGTAGTATTGGCAGTCCCTATGGCTACACCTTC	CASSIGSPYGYTF
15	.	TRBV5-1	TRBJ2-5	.	TGCGCCAGCAGCTTACAAACAGGGTTTGGGGAGACCCAGTACTTC	CASSLQTGFGETQYF
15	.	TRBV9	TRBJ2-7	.	TGTGCCAGCAGCGTAATGGGACACGAAAACTACGAGCAGTACTTC	CASSVMGHENYEQYF
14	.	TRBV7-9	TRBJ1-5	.	TGTGCCAGCAGCCTAAGTCATAGCAATCAGCCCCAGCATTTT	CASSLSHSNQPQHF
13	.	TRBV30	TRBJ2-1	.	TGTGCCTGGAGTGGCGAATCCTACAATGAGCAGTTCTTC	CAWSGESYNEQFF
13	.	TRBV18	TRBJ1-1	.	TGTGCCAGCTCACCGGCGGGGTCCACTGAAGCTTTCTTT	CASSPAGSTEAFF
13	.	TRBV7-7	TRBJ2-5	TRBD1	TGTGCCAGCAGCCGGGGACAGGAGGAGACCCAGTACTTC	CASSRGQEETQYF
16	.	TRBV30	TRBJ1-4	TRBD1	TGTGCCTGGAGTGTAAAGGCTGCAGGGGGCTTTGAAAAACTGTTTTTT	CAWSVKAAGGFEKLFF
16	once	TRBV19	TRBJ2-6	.	TGTGCCAGTACCCCTGGCGGTAGCTCTGGGGCCAACGTCCTGACTTTC	CASTPGGSSGANVLTF
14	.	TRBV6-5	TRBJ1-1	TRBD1	TGTGCCAGCAGTTACTCGGGACAGGGAGCTGAAGCTTTCTTT	CASSYSGQGAEAFF
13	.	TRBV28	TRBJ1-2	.	TGTGCCAGCAGTTACGGGACACGCTATGGCTACACCTTC	CASSYGTRYGYTF
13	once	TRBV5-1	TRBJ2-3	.	TGCGCCAGCAGCCCGGGGGGACAAAATACGCAGTATTTT	CASSPGGQNTQYF
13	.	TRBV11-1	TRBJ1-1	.	TGTGCCAGCAGCTTAGTGCTTAGCGGAGAAGCTTTCTTT	CASSLVLSGEAFF
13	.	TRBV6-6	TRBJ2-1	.	TGTGCCAGCAGTTACGTAGCTTACAATGAGCAGTTCTTC	CASSYVAYNEQFF
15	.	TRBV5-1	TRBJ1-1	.	TGCGCCAGCAGCTTGCTGCTGCAGGGGAACACTGAAGCTTTCTTT	CASSLLLQGNTEAFF
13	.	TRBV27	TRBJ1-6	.	TGTGCCAGCAGTTGGCAGGTAGATTCACCCCTCCACTTT	CASSWQVDSPLHF
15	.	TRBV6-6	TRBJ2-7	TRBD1	TGTGCCAGCAGTGGCCGGGACAGGCAAACCTACGAGCAGTACTTC	CASSGRDRQTYEQYF